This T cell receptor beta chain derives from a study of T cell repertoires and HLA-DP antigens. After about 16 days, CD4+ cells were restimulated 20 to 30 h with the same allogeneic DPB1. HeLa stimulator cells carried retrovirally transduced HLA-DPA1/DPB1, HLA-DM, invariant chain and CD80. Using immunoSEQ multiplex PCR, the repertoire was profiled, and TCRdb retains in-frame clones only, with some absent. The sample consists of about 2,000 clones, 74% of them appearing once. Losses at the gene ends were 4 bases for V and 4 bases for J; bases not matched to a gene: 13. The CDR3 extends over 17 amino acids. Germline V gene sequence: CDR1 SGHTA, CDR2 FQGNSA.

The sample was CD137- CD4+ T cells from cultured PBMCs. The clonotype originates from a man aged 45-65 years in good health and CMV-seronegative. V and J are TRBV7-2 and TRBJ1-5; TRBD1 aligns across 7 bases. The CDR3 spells CASSSWGRGFSNQPQHF. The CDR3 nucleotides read TGTGCCAGCAGCTCGTGGGGCAGGGGGTTTTCAAATCAGCCCCAGCATTTT.